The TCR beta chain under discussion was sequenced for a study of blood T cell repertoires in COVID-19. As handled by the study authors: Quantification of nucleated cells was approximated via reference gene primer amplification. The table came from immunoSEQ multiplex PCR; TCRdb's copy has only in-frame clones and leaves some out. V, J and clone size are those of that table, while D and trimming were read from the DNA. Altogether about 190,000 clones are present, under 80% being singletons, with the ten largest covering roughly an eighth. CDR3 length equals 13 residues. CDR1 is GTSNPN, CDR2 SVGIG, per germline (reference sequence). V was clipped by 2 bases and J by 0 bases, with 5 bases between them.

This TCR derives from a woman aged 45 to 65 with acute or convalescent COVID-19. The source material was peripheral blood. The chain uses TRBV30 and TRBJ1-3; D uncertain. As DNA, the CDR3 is TGTGCCTGGAGTATCAACTCTGGAAACACCATATATTTT. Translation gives CAWSINSGNTIYF.